This record looks at one TCR beta chain sequence and its context. As yet, its antigen is unknown. Unique molecular identifiers were present in the TCR beta cDNA libraries. Each CDR3 protein is one row after TCRdb ran MiXCR on the PCR reads. The sample records 800,000 to 950,000 distinct CDR3 sequences, about 53% being singletons. The sample is drawn from a study of post-analysis software for immune sequencing data. Study-level points and caveats: A handful of TRBV segments were more frequent in patients than controls; TRBV5-6, TRBV5-1 and TRBV20-1 belonged to this group.

Germline CDR1 is SQVTM and CDR2 is ANQGSEA. The CDR3 is 16 residues long. Unmatched junction bases numbered 20, after V lost 2 bases and J lost 11 bases. This receptor was taken from a girl aged 5 to 17 with multiple sclerosis. The specimen was blood. The V gene is TRBV29-1, the J gene TRBJ2-5, with 7 bases that match TRBD2. CDR3 DNA: TGCAGCGTTGAACCCCTGGGGAGCGGGGCCTACAATGAGCAGTACTTC. Translated: CSVEPLGSGAYNEQYF.